This T cell receptor beta chain was sequenced for a study of identical twins. This clonotype was found a few times. Its antigen is not known. Template switching created a universal primer site, and the cDNA included unique molecular identifiers. In TCRdb, the 5' RACE reads were re-called with MiXCR into one record per CDR3 protein. Among 500,000 to 550,000 distinct CDR3 sequences, under 25% were seen once, and the ten largest hold roughly 0.5%. Points from the study as a whole: Those out-of-frame alpha sequences shared by twins showed an excess of low generation probability. Beta clonotypes that were abundant in cord blood contained fewer insertions, a pattern absent from memory repertoires. Without tracking the same donors, conclusions rested on cross-sectional statistical analysis.

The CDR3 length is 16 residues. Germline V gene data show CDR1 as MDHEN and CDR2 as SYDVKM. Trimming took off 8 bases at V and 1 base at J, with 18 bases between the two ends. The same sample was also studied in work on yellow fever vaccine responses in identical twins.

This clonotype was obtained from a woman between 18 and 30 years old in good health. What was sequenced was CD4+ T cells sorted from blood. The genes are TRBV28 and TRBJ2-4; D possibly corresponds to TRBD2 (7 bases). The CDR3 nucleotides read TGTGCCAGCCCGCCGAGTGGGGGGGCGGCCAAAAACATTCAGTACTTC. As protein: CASPPSGGAAKNIQYF.